This TCR beta chain was retrieved from a study of cytomegalovirus exposure and HLA in healthy donors. On this clone itself: Its antigen is still unknown.

The primer mix had 60 Vbeta and 13 Jbeta primers. Here immunoSEQ multiplex PCR was the method, and the copy in TCRdb shows in-frame clones only, minus some. The table lists some 80,000 clones, under 80% of them singletons, with 1.6% in the top ten. Study-wide points: 164 TCR beta chains were listed as cytomegalovirus-associated. Sequencing had likely introduced a cluster of highly shared sequence variants as an artifact. Immune exposure was documented only through CMV serostatus.

The CDR3 sequence is 16 residues long. CDR1 is SEHNR and CDR2 is FQNEAQ in the germline V gene (reference sequence). V dropped 7 bases and J dropped 6; count of bases not matched to a gene: 10. The sample comprised PBMCs. V usage is TRBV7-9 and J usage is TRBJ2-1; TRBD2 matches at 12 bases. This receptor was identified in a man aged 35 to 55 in good health and CMV-seronegative. The DNA for the CDR3 is TGTGCCAGCACCCCCTTGAGGACTAGCGGGATCAATGAGCAGTTCTTC. Translating it yields CASTPLRTSGINEQFF.